The source of this TCR beta chain is a study of early T cells in non-severe SARS-CoV-2 infection (dated by TCRdb to about 2021). For the study in its entirety: Because TCR sequencing relied on bulk RNA taken from unsorted whole blood, pairing of alpha and beta chains was not possible.

A case-control design nested within a healthcare worker cohort in London, UK, was used, with weekly nasopharyngeal swab PCR tests and blood sampling performed. Healthcare workers were recruited between 23 and 31 March 2020, during the week of the UK lockdown, and were followed weekly for up to 16 weeks. Summary of the overall study and its limitations: VDJdb matching was skewed toward anti-spike CD8 responses and likely underestimated virus-specific expansions, missing private and CD4 specificities.

There are many counts of this clonotype. The specificity of this receptor is unknown. Base qualities are missing; no much larger clone stands one base away. The CDR3 numbers 15 residues from cysteine through phenylalanine. Only the CDR3 DNA is retained, 45 bases long and in frame from the first base. V sheds 2 bases and J sheds 9 bases, leaving 17 bases between their ends. Based on the germline V gene (reference sequence), the CDR1 and CDR2 sequences are LGHDT and YNNKEL. Libraries were constructed by 5' RACE. Instrument on record: NextSeq 500. To correct for sequencing error and PCR bias, the TCR library protocol tagged individual cDNA molecules with unique molecular identifiers. Both TCR alpha and beta chains were sequenced, and tight co-correlation was observed between alpha and beta sequence abundances in each sample. As for the authors' bioinformatics: Decombinator V4 was used to perform V gene, J gene and CDR3 annotation of TCR sequences. Expanded TCRs were defined as changing significantly between any two time points under a Poisson model with p below 0.0001. TCR abundances were normalised to the total number of TCRs sequenced in each sample and reported as counts per million. TRAV1-2 paired with TRAJ12, TRAJ20 or TRAJ33 defined MAIT TCRs, while TRAV10 paired with TRAJ18 defined iNKT TCRs. VDJdb, accessed on 1 November 2021, was searched for TCRs annotated for CMV, EBV and SARS-CoV-2, and TCRs annotated for more than one antigen were excluded. TCRdb took the public reads, trimmed them with fastp at Q25, ran MiXCR for clone calling and kept in-frame beta chains. Here each entry gathers all rows of one CDR3 protein and keeps the most common genes and DNA. The V and J calls shown here were made by TCRdb, not taken from the authors' results. In all, the sample holds tens of thousands of distinct CDR3 sequences, and less than 8.5% of those were seen once. The ten largest make up under 5% of the sample.

The chain couples TRBV3-1 to TRBJ2-1; the D segment could be TRBD1, given 7 matching bases. Sequenced material: whole blood. The TCR comes from an adult who was a healthcare worker with PCR-confirmed SARS-CoV-2 infection or an uninfected control (not recorded which). The CDR3 has the sequence CASSQRRGVLGEQFF. The DNA sequence is TGTGCCAGCAGCCAACGCAGGGGGGTGTTGGGTGAGCAGTTCTTC.